One TCR beta chain is described in this entry. Its antigen remains unknown. This sample is drawn from a study of cytomegalovirus exposure and HLA in healthy donors. Study-wide results and limits: What TCR beta sequences reportedly achieved was accurate prediction of HLA-A and HLA-B alleles in most subjects.

Trimming pared 3 bases from V and 4 bases from J, leaving 10 bases between. CDR3 length: 14 residues. Germline V gene sequence: CDR1 MDHEN, CDR2 SYDVKM. The PCR contained 60 Vbeta and 13 Jbeta primers. Sequenced by immunoSEQ multiplex PCR; TCRdb stores in-frame clones only, minus some. The table records tens of thousands of clones, roughly 76% of them present only once. The clonotype originates from a woman younger than 45 in good health and CMV-seronegative. The chain employs TRBV28 and TRBJ1-5, with D maybe TRBD1 (5 bases). Sequencing used PBMCs. The CDR3 sequence: CASSFGQGNQPQHF. As DNA, the CDR3 is TGTGCCAGCAGTTTCGGGCAGGGAAATCAGCCCCAGCATTTT.